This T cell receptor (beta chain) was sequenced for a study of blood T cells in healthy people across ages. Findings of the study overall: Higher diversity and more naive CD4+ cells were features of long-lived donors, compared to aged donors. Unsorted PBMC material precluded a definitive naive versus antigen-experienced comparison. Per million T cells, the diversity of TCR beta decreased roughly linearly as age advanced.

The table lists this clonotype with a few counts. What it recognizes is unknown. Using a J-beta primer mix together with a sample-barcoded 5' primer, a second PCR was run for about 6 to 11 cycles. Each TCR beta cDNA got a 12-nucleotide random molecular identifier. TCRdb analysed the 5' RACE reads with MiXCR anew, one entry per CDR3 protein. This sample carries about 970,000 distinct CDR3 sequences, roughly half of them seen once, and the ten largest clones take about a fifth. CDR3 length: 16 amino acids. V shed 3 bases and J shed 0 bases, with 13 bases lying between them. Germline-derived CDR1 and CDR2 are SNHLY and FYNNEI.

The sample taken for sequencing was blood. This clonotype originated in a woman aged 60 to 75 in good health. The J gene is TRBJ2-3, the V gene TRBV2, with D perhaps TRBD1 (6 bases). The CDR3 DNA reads TGTGCCAGCAGTGATCGGGCAGGGGAGAGCACAGATACGCAGTATTTT. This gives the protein CASSDRAGESTDTQYF.